One and the same sample provided the 8 T cell receptor beta chains below, sequenced in a study of cytomegalovirus exposure and HLA in healthy donors. The PCR was carried out with 60 Vbeta primers and 13 Jbeta primers. The table came from immunoSEQ multiplex PCR; TCRdb's copy has only in-frame clones and leaves some out. The table records roughly 130,000 clones, just under 75% of them present only once. The source material was PBMCs. These receptors all come from a man in his forties in good health and CMV-seropositive.

This chain uses TRBV6-5 with TRBJ1-6; D perhaps matches TRBD1 (5 bases). V was shortened by 2 bases and J by 8 bases, with 7 bases between the two germline ends. The CDR3 runs to 13 residues. Per germline, CDR1 MNHEY and CDR2 SVGAGI. CDR3 sequence: CASSYRGDSPLHF. In DNA form, the CDR3 reads TGTGCCAGCAGTTACAGGGGCGATTCACCCCTCCACTTT.

CDR3 in DNA: TGCGCCAGCAGCTTCGCCCAGGGATCTGGGGCCAACGTCCTGACTTTC. As protein: CASSFAQGSGANVLTF. V is TRBV5-1 and J is TRBJ2-6; a weak D match, TRBD1 (5 bases). The germline gives CDR1 SGHRS, CDR2 YFSETQ. This CDR3 is 16 amino acids long. The V end was cut by 2 bases, the J end by 1 base, with 10 bases between.

The CDR3 loop reads CASSADDRVGAFF. CDR3 in DNA: TGTGCCAGCAGCGCCGACGACAGGGTCGGAGCTTTCTTT. The chain joins TRBV9 to TRBJ1-1, with 7 bases fitting TRBD1. The CDR3 loop spans 13 amino acids. Germline assignment: CDR1 SGDLS and CDR2 YYNGEE. Trimming removed 3 bases from V and 10 bases from J; junction bases left unmatched: 9.

V is TRBV19 and J is TRBJ1-3; weak D call: TRBD1 (6 bases). The V end lost 4 bases, the J end lost 3 bases, and 16 bases lay between the germline ends. The CDR3 is 16 residues long. Germline assignment: CDR1 LNHDA and CDR2 SQIVND (reference sequence). The CDR3 DNA is TGTGCCAGTAGTACCGTAACAGGGAGATATGGAAACACCATATATTTT. Amino acid sequence: CASSTVTGRYGNTIYF.

The chain joins TRBV7-2 to TRBJ2-1; no reliable D call. V lost 3 bases and J 12 bases, leaving 9 bases between the germline ends. Germline-derived CDR1 and CDR2 are SGHTA and FQGNSA. The CDR3 totals 11 residues. CDR3 DNA: TGTGCCAGCAGCTTCCTCTATGGGCAGTTCTTC. Its translation is CASSFLYGQFF.

The V call is TRBV28, the J call TRBJ1-2, with a tentative D call TRBD1 (5 bases). This CDR3 is built from 14 residues. V dropped 8 bases and J dropped 6 bases, with 19 bases sitting between them. Per germline, CDR1 MDHEN and CDR2 SYDVKM. CDR3 sequence reads: CASAWAGIIDGYTF. As DNA, the CDR3 is TGTGCCAGCGCCTGGGCAGGGATTATCGATGGCTACACCTTC.

Concerning this clone: A junction end diverges from the germline sequence, so it may reflect a read error. The same CDR3 is also encoded by other DNA sequences in this sample. The chain combines TRBV9 with TRBJ1-4; D perhaps matches TRBD1 (6 bases). This CDR3 contains 13 residues. From germline, CDR1 is SGDLS and CDR2 YYNGEE. Here the CDR3 DNA reads TGTGCCAGCAGAAGGACAGAGAATGAAAAGCTGTTTTTT. Protein sequence: CASRRTENEKLFF.

The chain uses TRBV25-1 and TRBJ2-7, with 8 bases identical to TRBD2. Germline assignment: CDR1 MGHDK and CDR2 SYGVNS. Trimming removed 6 bases from V and 2 bases from J; junction bases left unmatched: 15. CDR3 length: 17 amino acids. The CDR3 DNA sequence: TGTGCCAGCAGCGGGAGGCCTCGGACTAGCCGAACCTACGAGCAGTACTTC. Its translation: CASSGRPRTSRTYEQYF.